This T cell receptor (gamma chain) was sequenced during a study of γδ T cells in repeated Plasmodium falciparum infection. Study details: Over around 630 days, donors received four mosquito-bite P. falciparum NF54 infections.

Gammadelta T cells were flow-sorted from PBMC into Vgamma9/Vdelta2+ and Vdelta2-negative populations for bulk analysis. Notes on the study in general: Waves of new clonotype selection appeared after repeated controlled infections in Vdelta2-negative, largely Vdelta1+, gammadelta T cells. Vdelta2-negative gammadelta repertoires appeared less diverse and less shared in Malian than Australian children.

This clone was found many times. Its matching antigen is unknown. The CDR3 is 12 amino acids. J was trimmed by 7 bases and V by 3 bases; bases with no gene match: 6. The germline gives CDR1 GITISATS, CDR2 ISYDGTV (reference sequence). TCRdb called clones anew from the multiplex PCR reads with CATT. The table has tens of thousands of gamma-chain clones, around 2.9% seen once. Specimen: gamma-delta T cells from blood. The TCR sequence derives from a pool of human donors (malaria-infected and uninfected, not separated). The rearrangement links TRGV9 to TRGJ1 or TRGJ2. CDR3 loop: CALWERQYKKLF. The CDR3 nucleotides read TGTGCCTTGTGGGAGCGCCAGTATAAGAAACTCTTT.